This T cell receptor beta chain was identified in a study of post-analysis software for immune sequencing data. At the level of the study: Included courses were relapsing-remitting and secondary progressive multiple sclerosis; progressive-relapsing multiple sclerosis was also included.

V shed 3 bases and J shed 5 bases, with 16 bases lying between them. The CDR3 runs to 15 residues. Germline V gene data show CDR1 as DFQATT and CDR2 as SNEGSKA (reference sequence). Note on this clonotype: Its antigen is unidentified.

Each TCR beta cDNA library carried unique molecular identifiers. TCRdb reprocessed the PCR reads via MiXCR and lists one record per CDR3 protein. The sample records around 770,000 distinct CDR3 sequences, around 45% being singletons. Study outcomes and limitations: Patients had higher frequencies than controls of about five TRBV segments, including TRBV5-6, TRBV5-1 and TRBV20-1. Controls significantly exceeded multiple sclerosis patients in normalized Chao1 diversity.

The receptor was isolated from a girl aged 10-17 years with multiple sclerosis. The chain couples TRBV20-1 to TRBJ1-4, with D possibly being TRBD1 (5 bases). The sample taken for sequencing was blood. This CDR3 is CSASKPGRRNEKLFF. The CDR3 DNA is TGCAGTGCTAGTAAACCGGGACGGAGAAATGAAAAACTGTTTTTT.